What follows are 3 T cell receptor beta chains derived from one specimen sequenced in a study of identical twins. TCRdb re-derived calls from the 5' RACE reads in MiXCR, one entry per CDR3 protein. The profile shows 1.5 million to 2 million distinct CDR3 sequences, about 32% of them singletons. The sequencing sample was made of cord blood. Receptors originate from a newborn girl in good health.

CDR3 sequence: CASSYDLRTGNTNSPLHF. The CDR3 coding sequence is TGTGCCAGCAGCTACGACCTACGGACAGGGAATACTAATTCACCCCTCCACTTT. The chain carries TRBV28 and TRBJ1-6; TRBD1 aligns across 8 bases. Germline assignment: CDR1 MDHEN and CDR2 SYDVKM. V lost 6 bases, J lost 6 bases, and 16 bases stayed unmatched. The CDR3 spans 18 residues. Full variable domain (outside the CDR3, taken from reference TRBV28 and TRBJ1-6): DVKVTQSSRYLVKRTGEKVFLECVQDMDHENMFWYRQDPGLGLRLIYFSYDVKMKEKGDIPEGYSVSREKKERFSLILESASTNQTSMYLCASSYDLRTGNTNSPLHFGNGTRLTVT.

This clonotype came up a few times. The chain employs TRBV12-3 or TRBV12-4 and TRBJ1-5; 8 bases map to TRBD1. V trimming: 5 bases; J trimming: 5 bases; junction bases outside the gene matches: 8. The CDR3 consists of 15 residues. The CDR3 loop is CASSPSPQGDQPQHF. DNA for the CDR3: TGTGCCAGCAGTCCTAGCCCACAGGGGGATCAGCCCCAGCATTTT.

CDR3 protein: CASTLISGEAFF. The CDR3 region has the DNA TGTGCCAGCACACTAATAAGTGGTGAAGCTTTCTTT. J is TRBJ1-1 and V is TRBV25-1; D remains unclear. This CDR3 has 12 residues. Per the germline V gene, CDR1 is MGHDK and CDR2 is SYGVNS. Between the trimmed V and J ends, which lost 7 bases and 7 bases, there was a span of 13 bases.